Presented here are 32 T cell receptor beta chains from one specimen sequenced in a study of T cells in localized non-small cell lung cancer. Here immunoSEQ multiplex PCR was the method, and the copy in TCRdb shows in-frame clones only, minus some. The repertoire holds fewer than 5,000 clones, with 32% as singletons. Source: lung tumor tissue, taken before any cancer treatment. The receptors here all came from a woman between 35 and 75 years old with stage II squamous cell lung carcinoma.

This clone ranks as medium-sized. The chain uses TRBV16 and TRBJ2-2; D call uncertain. The germline V gene encodes CDR1 KGHSY and CDR2 FQNENV. Deletions cut 0 bases from V and 6 bases from J, with 5 bases between. The CDR3 is 13 residues long. CDR3 sequence: CASSQSKAGELFF. The CDR3 bases are TGTGCCAGCAGCCAATCCAAGGCCGGGGAGCTGTTTTTT.

As for this clone: Other DNA sequences from this sample encode an identical CDR3 as well. The V call is TRBV10-3, the J call TRBJ1-5, with D hard to call. The CDR3 covers 15 residues. Germline V CDR1 and CDR2: ENHRY, SYGVKD. V was trimmed by 0 bases and J by 1 base, leaving 7 bases between them. The CDR3 DNA follows: TGTGCCATCAGTGAGTCTCGGGGAAGCAATCAGCCCCAGCATTTT. It is translated as CAISESRGSNQPQHF.

V is TRBV28 and J is TRBJ1-6; 7 bases match TRBD1. This CDR3 has 15 amino acids. The V gene's germline CDR1 is MDHEN and CDR2 SYDVKM. V shed 9 bases, J shed 4 bases, and the junction held 9 bases outside the gene matches. This CDR3 reads CASDSSGQYNSPLHF. CDR3 nucleotides: TGTGCCAGTGACTCGTCGGGACAGTATAATTCACCCCTCCACTTT.

The chain has TRBV28 and TRBJ1-2, with 7 bases matching TRBD1. V gave up 8 bases and J gave up 7 bases; unmatched junction bases: 7. The V gene's germline CDR1 is MDHEN and CDR2 SYDVKM. CDR3 length: 12 amino acids. In DNA, the CDR3 is TGTGCCAGCTATGACAGGGCCGGTGGCTACACCTTC. Residues: CASYDRAGGYTF.

The gene calls are TRBV6-8 and TRBJ2-1, with 11 bases fitting TRBD2. J was trimmed by 4 bases and V by 7 bases; bases with no gene match: 6. CDR3 length: 15 amino acids. The germline V gene has CDR1 MNHGY and CDR2 SAAAGT. The CDR3 bases are TGTGCCAGCATTGTAGGACTAGCGGGTTACAATGAGCAGTTCTTC. Protein: CASIVGLAGYNEQFF.

This clone has more than one count but fewer than ten. V gene TRBV28 combines with J gene TRBJ2-1; possibly TRBD2 for D (6 bases). The CDR3 is 16 residues long. V gave up 2 bases and J gave up 9 bases, with 20 bases separating them. The germline V gene has CDR1 MDHEN and CDR2 SYDVKM. CDR3 protein: CASSLGGLVPGGEQFF. The CDR3 DNA follows: TGTGCCAGCAGTTTAGGAGGGCTCGTCCCAGGTGGTGAGCAGTTCTTC.

This clone was observed a few times. The CDR3 sequence is CASSYSTPASSYGYTF. The CDR3 DNA follows: TGTGCCAGCAGTTACTCGACGCCGGCAAGCAGCTATGGCTACACCTTC. J is TRBJ1-2 and V is TRBV6-8; D not resolved. The ends were cut back, 0 bases at V and 4 bases at J, with 15 bases in the middle. CDR3 length: 16 residues. CDR1 is MNHGY, CDR2 SAAAGT, per germline.

This clone is labeled medium-sized (0.01 to 0.1%). This chain uses TRBV28 with TRBJ1-2, with unresolved D. The V gene's germline CDR1 is MDHEN and CDR2 SYDVKM. The CDR3 is 13 amino acids. Trimming removed 7 bases at V and 4 bases at J, with 13 bases between. CDR3 amino acids: CASNPGRTYGYTF. Here the CDR3 DNA reads TGTGCCAGCAACCCGGGGAGAACCTATGGCTACACCTTC.

V gene TRBV28 combines with J gene TRBJ2-7; tentative D call: TRBD2 (5 bases). V was cut by 4 bases and J by 6 bases, with 10 bases left in between. The germline V gene has CDR1 MDHEN and CDR2 SYDVKM. This CDR3 region has 12 residues. The DNA for the CDR3 is TGTGCCAGCAGTTACGGGGTTAGCGAGCAGTACTTC. The encoded protein is CASSYGVSEQYF.

The CDR3 DNA reads as TGTGCCACCAGCAGAGCGAGGACAGGGAATAGCAATCAGCCCCAGCATTTT. This sequence encodes CATSRARTGNSNQPQHF. The chain combines TRBV15 with TRBJ1-5, with 8 bases identical to TRBD1. The CDR3 contains 17 residues. Germline CDR1 and CDR2: LNHNV and YYDKDF (reference sequence). V lost 1 base and J lost 0; bases outside the gene matches: 5.

By proportion, this clone is large. The chain has TRBV19 and TRBJ1-2; possibly TRBD1 for D (5 bases). Germline values: CDR1 LNHDA, CDR2 SQIVND (reference sequence). This CDR3 region has 13 residues. Trimming removed 3 bases from V and 8 bases from J, with 13 bases in between. The CDR3 nucleotides read TGTGCCAGTAGTATGGGGCGGCATGAGGGCTACACCTTC. Translating it yields CASSMGRHEGYTF.

By sample fraction, this clone is large (0.1 to 1%). The rearrangement joins TRBV14 to TRBJ1-2, with TRBD1 as a possible D gene (6 bases). CDR3 length: 13 amino acids. Germline loops: CDR1 SGHDN, CDR2 FVKESK. V lost 6 bases and J 5 bases, leaving 13 bases between the germline ends. The CDR3 DNA is TGTGCCAGCAGTTCCCAGGGGATGTATGGCTACACCTTC. It translates to CASSSQGMYGYTF.

The rearrangement joins TRBV28 to TRBJ1-2, with D perhaps matching TRBD1 (6 bases). CDR3 length: 13 amino acids. V dropped 5 bases and J dropped 3 bases, with 10 bases sitting between them. CDR1 and CDR2 (germline): MDHEN, SYDVKM. CDR3 sequence: CASSLPGDYGYTF. The DNA for the CDR3 is TGTGCCAGCAGTCTCCCAGGGGACTATGGCTACACCTTC.

The V gene is TRBV28, the J gene TRBJ1-5; weak D call: TRBD1 (5 bases). Germline V gene lookup returns CDR1 MDHEN and CDR2 SYDVKM. The CDR3 totals 17 residues. V lost 2 bases, J lost 0 bases, and 14 bases lay in between. CDR3 loop: CASSLVGGWGSNQPQHF. The DNA for the CDR3 is TGTGCCAGCAGTTTAGTCGGGGGTTGGGGTAGCAATCAGCCCCAGCATTTT.

In this sample, this clone is medium-sized. The chain has TRBV11-3 and TRBJ2-1, with 11 bases fitting TRBD2. The germline CDR1 and CDR2 sequences are SGHNT and YENEEA. V trimming: 4 bases; J trimming: 8 bases; junction bases outside the gene matches: 7. There are 15 residues in the CDR3. The CDR3 sequence is CASSSLTSGRHEQFF. In DNA, the CDR3 is TGTGCCAGCAGCTCACTCACTAGCGGGAGACATGAGCAGTTCTTC.

This chain joins TRBV28 and TRBJ2-7; the D gene is possibly TRBD2 (7 bases). The germline V gene has CDR1 MDHEN and CDR2 SYDVKM. Trimming shortened V by 5 bases and J by 7 bases, and 18 bases separated the two germline ends. The CDR3 is 14 residues long. This CDR3 reads CASSPRGGNWEQYF. Written as DNA, the CDR3 is TGTGCCAGCAGTCCCAGGGGAGGGAATTGGGAGCAGTACTTC.

This clone was found a few times. This chain joins TRBV6-8 and TRBJ1-1, with TRBD1 as a possible D gene (5 bases). Germline lookup yields CDR1 MNHGY and CDR2 SAAAGT. Trimming left V 7 bases short and J 4 bases short, with 19 bases between. The CDR3 is made up of 15 amino acids. CDR3 sequence: CASKGADGGATEAFF. The CDR3 DNA reads TGTGCCAGCAAGGGTGCTGATGGGGGAGCCACTGAAGCTTTCTTT.

J is TRBJ1-1 and V is TRBV6-8; D uncertain. The CDR3 extends over 18 amino acids. Germline CDR1 and CDR2: MNHGY and SAAAGT. V lost 4 bases to trimming and J lost 0 bases, with 21 bases between them. CDR3 protein: CASSSVPTRMGMNTEAFF. CDR3 DNA: TGTGCCAGCAGTTCAGTTCCTACTCGGATGGGAATGAACACTGAAGCTTTCTTT.

This chain joins TRBV6-8 and TRBJ1-1; no definite D call. Trimming cost V 0 bases and J 1 base, with 3 bases left between them. Germline assignment: CDR1 MNHGY and CDR2 SAAAGT. The CDR3 totals 13 residues. This chain's CDR3 is CASSYSENTEAFF. DNA of the CDR3: TGTGCCAGCAGTTACTCGGAGAACACTGAAGCTTTCTTT.

This chain links TRBV6-8 with TRBJ2-3, with D unresolved. Germline loops: CDR1 MNHGY, CDR2 SAAAGT. The V end was cut by 3 bases, the J end by 5 bases, with 9 bases between. The length of the CDR3 is 13 residues. The CDR3 DNA reads TGTGCCAGCAGTTATGGGTATGGAGATACGCAGTATTTT. Its translation: CASSYGYGDTQYF.

This clone is medium-sized in the sample. The CDR3: CASSTTGTGYNEQFF. Written as DNA, the CDR3 is TGTGCCAGCAGCACCACCGGGACTGGATACAATGAGCAGTTCTTC. V is TRBV9 and J is TRBJ2-1; the D gene is possibly TRBD2 (6 bases). This CDR3 is 15 amino acids long. Germline CDR1 is SGDLS and CDR2 is YYNGEE. Deletions cut 4 bases from V and 4 bases from J, with 15 bases between.

The V call is TRBV30, the J call TRBJ2-1; a weak D match, TRBD2 (5 bases). Trimming took off 1 base at V and 9 bases at J, with 16 bases between the two ends. Germline lookup yields CDR1 GTSNPN and CDR2 SVGIG (reference sequence). This CDR3 has 14 residues. In nucleotides, the CDR3 is TGTGCCTGGAGTGAGCGGCTACCTACGAGTGAGCAGTTCTTC. It translates to CAWSERLPTSEQFF. The whole variable domain, remainder taken from reference TRBV30 and TRBJ2-1, is SQTIHQWPATLVQPVGSPLSLECTVEGTSNPNLYWYRQAAGRGLQLLFYSVGIGQISSEVPQNLSASRPQDRQFILSSKKLLLSDSGFYLCAWSERLPTSEQFFGPGTRLTVL.

The V and J genes are TRBV11-3 and TRBJ2-7; TRBD2 agrees at 11 bases. The CDR3 loop spans 17 amino acids. J gave up 3 bases and V 0 bases, and 7 bases lay outside the gene matches. In germline, CDR1 is SGHNT, CDR2 YENEEA. The CDR3 DNA is TGTGCCAGCAGCTTAGATGTGAGACTAGCGGGAAGCTACGAGCAGTACTTC. Translation: CASSLDVRLAGSYEQYF.

The V gene is TRBV25-1, the J gene TRBJ2-6, with a weak D call TRBD1 (6 bases). Trimming removed 2 bases from V and 0 bases from J, with 11 bases in between. CDR3 length: 17 amino acids. From germline, CDR1 is MGHDK and CDR2 SYGVNS. CDR3 sequence (DNA): TGTGCCAGCAGTGAAGTACAGGGTCCCTCTGGGGCCAACGTCCTGACTTTC. Amino acids: CASSEVQGPSGANVLTF. Together with reference TRBV25-1 and TRBJ2-6, the CDR3 gives the full variable domain: EADIYQTPRYLVIGTGKKITLECSQTMGHDKMYWYQQDPGMELHLIHYSYGVNSTEKGDLSSESTVSRIRTEHFPLTLESARPSHTSQYLCASSEVQGPSGANVLTFGAGSRLTVL.

The V and J genes are TRBV19 and TRBJ2-2; 8 nucleotides align to TRBD1. Germline CDR1 LNHDA, CDR2 SQIVND (reference sequence). CDR3 length: 19 amino acids. V was pared by 6 bases and J by 0 bases, with 15 bases of the junction left unmatched. Here the CDR3 reads CASRNRRRQGIANTGELFF. The CDR3 nucleotides read TGTGCCAGTAGAAACCGCCGCCGACAGGGGATCGCGAACACCGGGGAGCTGTTTTTT. Drawing the rest from reference TRBV19 and TRBJ2-2, the complete variable domain is DGGITQSPKYLFRKEGQNVTLSCEQNLNHDAMYWYRQDPGQGLRLIYYSQIVNDFQKGDIAEGYSVSREKKESFPLTVTSAQKNPTAFYLCASRNRRRQGIANTGELFFGEGSRLTVL.

CDR3 residues: CSVYLRGSGILNEQFF. For the CDR3, the DNA is TGCAGCGTCTACCTAAGGGGTAGCGGGATCCTCAATGAGCAGTTCTTC. The chain carries TRBV29-1 and TRBJ2-1; the match to TRBD2 covers 8 bases. V was pared by 6 bases and J by 6 bases, with 16 bases of the junction left unmatched. The CDR3 contains 16 residues. CDR1 and CDR2 (germline): SQVTM, ANQGSEA.

In its sample, this clone was seen once. This sequence joins TRBV5-1 and TRBJ1-1, with TRBD1 matching 7 bases. V shed 4 bases and J 1 base; nucleotides not matched to a gene: 4. This CDR3 has 14 residues. Germline loops: CDR1 SGHRS, CDR2 YFSETQ. The CDR3 nucleotides are TGCGCCAGCAGCGGGGGACAGCCGAACACTGAAGCTTTCTTT. Residues: CASSGGQPNTEAFF. Based on the CDR3 plus reference TRBV5-1 and TRBJ1-1, the full variable domain is KAGVTQTPRYLIKTRGQQVTLSCSPISGHRSVSWYQQTPGQGLQFLFEYFSETQRNKGNFPGRFSGRQFSNSRSEMNVSTLELGDSALYLCASSGGQPNTEAFFGQGTRLTVV.

This chain connects TRBV29-1 to TRBJ1-1, with TRBD1 matching 9 bases. Germline V gene lookup returns CDR1 SQVTM and CDR2 ANQGSEA. CDR3 length: 13 residues. V lost 5 bases to trimming and J lost 5 bases; unmatched junction nucleotides: 6. The CDR3 is CSVLQGALTEAFF. The CDR3 coding sequence is TGCAGCGTTCTACAGGGGGCGTTAACTGAAGCTTTCTTT. Drawing the rest from reference TRBV29-1 and TRBJ1-1, the complete variable domain is SAVISQKPSRDICQRGTSLTIQCQVDSQVTMMFWYRQQPGQSLTLIATANQGSEATYESGFVIDKFPISRPNLTFSTLTVSNMSPEDSSIYLCSVLQGALTEAFFGQGTRLTVV.

This clone showed up just a few times. The chain joins TRBV28 to TRBJ1-6, with D perhaps matching TRBD1 (6 bases). CDR3 length equals 16 residues. Trimming removed 1 base from V and 13 bases from J, with 20 bases in between. In germline, CDR1 is MDHEN, CDR2 SYDVKM. The CDR3 protein is CASSLSGAGIQWPLHF. CDR3 DNA sequence: TGTGCCAGCAGTTTATCAGGGGCTGGAATACAATGGCCCCTCCACTTT.

This clone was observed a handful of times. This chain links TRBV6-8 with TRBJ2-7, with D tentatively TRBD1 or TRBD2 (5 bases each). Germline CDR1 and CDR2: MNHGY and SAAAGT. V was pared by 5 bases and J by 4 bases, with 12 bases between. This CDR3 contains 13 residues. The CDR3 DNA is TGTGCCAGCAGTCCCAGGGTAGCGTACGAGCAGTACTTC. Encoded protein: CASSPRVAYEQYF.

This clone turned up a few times. This rearrangement joins TRBV6-8 to TRBJ1-2, with 7 bases fitting TRBD1. Germline values: CDR1 MNHGY, CDR2 SAAAGT. After removal of 4 bases from V and 3 bases from J, the junction contained 2 bases not matched to a gene. CDR3 length: 13 amino acids. CDR3 sequence (DNA): TGTGCCAGCAGTTGGGACAGCTACTATGGCTACACCTTC. Residues: CASSWDSYYGYTF.

This clone is medium-sized. The genes are TRBV6-8 and TRBJ1-6; 7 bases are shared with TRBD1. This CDR3 has 15 amino acids. Germline V gene data show CDR1 as MNHGY and CDR2 as SAAAGT. V was pared by 6 bases and J by 9 bases, with 11 bases of the junction left unmatched. The CDR3 nucleotides are TGTGCCAGCAGCGAAGGGAGGACAGGTGTTTCACCCCTCCACTTT. Residues: CASSEGRTGVSPLHF.